This entry lists 8 T cell receptor beta chains sequenced from one sample in a study of Ad26.COV2.S vaccination and SARS-CoV-2 variants. Produced via immunoSEQ multiplex PCR; TCRdb's table is partial and in-frame only. Of roughly 700,000 clones listed, about 89% are singletons. As to treatment: roughly 19 received Ad26.COV2.S at low or high dose, single or two shots; about five received placebo; per-sample allocation not given. The study sampled participants on day 63 after the first vaccine or placebo injection. This specimen was peripheral blood, taken in a trial of Ad26.COV2.S vaccine versus placebo. These TCRs come from a person between 18 and 65 years old who received the Ad26.COV2.S COVID-19 vaccine or a placebo.

The chain employs TRBV7-9 and TRBJ1-2; TRBD1 is a possible D gene (5 bases). This CDR3 is 17 amino acids long. The germline CDR1 and CDR2 sequences are SEHNR and FQNEAQ (reference sequence). V was trimmed by 4 bases and J by 0 bases, leaving 18 bases between them. The chain's CDR3 is CASSSDPRQNTNYGYTF. The CDR3 nucleotides are TGTGCCAGCAGCTCCGACCCCAGACAGAATACTAACTATGGCTACACCTTC.

This chain joins TRBV18 and TRBJ2-7, with D perhaps TRBD1 or TRBD2 (5 bases each). Germline V gene data show CDR1 as KGHSH and CDR2 as LQKENI. V was cut by 4 bases and J by 2 bases, with 15 bases left in between. The CDR3 is 15 amino acids. The CDR3 DNA sequence: TGTGCCAGCTCACTCCCGGGGCAGGGACCCTACGAGCAGTACTTC. It is translated as CASSLPGQGPYEQYF.

The chain recombines TRBV7-9 with TRBJ1-1; the D is unclear. Germline V lookup: CDR1 SEHNR, CDR2 FQNEAQ (reference sequence). V lost 3 bases and J 1 base, leaving 9 bases between the germline ends. The CDR3 totals 14 residues. In DNA form, the CDR3 reads TGTGCCAGCAGCTTGGTTGTTGAGAACACTGAAGCTTTCTTT. Translated: CASSLVVENTEAFF.

The gene calls are TRBV5-4 and TRBJ1-6; D not certain. This CDR3 has 14 amino acids. CDR1 is SGHNT, CDR2 YYREEE, per germline (reference sequence). V was pared by 1 base and J by 3 bases, with 5 bases between. This chain's CDR3 is CASSLSGYNSPLHF. CDR3 bases: TGTGCCAGCAGCTTGTCAGGCTATAATTCACCCCTCCACTTT. Looking up the rest from reference TRBV5-4 and TRBJ1-6 gives the full variable domain: ETGVTQSPTHLIKTRGQQVTLRCSSQSGHNTVSWYQQALGQGPQFIFQYYREEENGRGNFPPRFSGLQFPNYSSELNVNALELDDSALYLCASSLSGYNSPLHFGNGTRLTVT.

This clone has a handful of counts. The CDR3 DNA reads TGTGCCAGCAGTTACACGGCGGGGGGTCCGGATACGCAGTATTTT. Translation: CASSYTAGGPDTQYF. This chain connects TRBV6-2 or TRBV6-3 to TRBJ2-3; TRBD2 aligns across 8 bases. The junction had 7 bases not matched to a gene; V was cut back by 2 bases and J by 6 bases. CDR3 length equals 15 residues. Germline CDR1 is MNHEY and CDR2 is SVGEGT.

This clone was seen just once. The rearrangement uses TRBV30 and TRBJ1-2; the match to TRBD1 covers 7 bases. The CDR3 has 14 amino acids. V trimming: 3 bases; J trimming: 6 bases; junction bases outside the gene matches: 10. CDR1 and CDR2 (germline): GTSNPN, SVGIG (reference sequence). The CDR3 here is CAWSLGGTAHGYTF. In DNA, the CDR3 is TGTGCCTGGAGCCTCGGGGGGACAGCCCATGGCTACACCTTC.

V is TRBV23-1 and J is TRBJ2-1; the D gene is possibly TRBD1 (6 bases). TRBV23-1 belongs to the ORF category, with a function that is uncertain. CDR3 length equals 12 residues. Trimming removed 5 bases from V and 6 bases from J, with 8 bases in between. DNA for the CDR3: TGCGCCAGCAGTTACAGGGTCAATGAGCAGTTCTTC. This translates into CASSYRVNEQFF.

Here the CDR3 reads CASSLQTSGSPYNEQFF. CDR3 nucleotides: TGTGCCAGCTCACTTCAAACTAGCGGGAGCCCCTACAATGAGCAGTTCTTC. The V and J genes are TRBV18 and TRBJ2-1; 11 positions match TRBD2. The CDR3 runs to 17 residues. The V and J ends lost 4 bases and 2 bases, in that order; junction bases with no gene match: 7. The germline V gene encodes CDR1 KGHSH and CDR2 LQKENI. Supplemented by reference TRBV18 and TRBJ2-1, the full variable domain reads NAGVMQNPRHLVRRRGQEARLRCSPMKGHSHVYWYRQLPEEGLKFMVYLQKENIIDESGMPKERFSAEFPKEGPSILRIQQVVRGDSAAYFCASSLQTSGSPYNEQFFGPGTRLTVL.